The 18 T cell receptor beta chains reported below all come from one sample, sequenced in a study of lymphopenia after photon versus proton radiotherapy. Some clones are missing from TCRdb's copy, which holds only in-frame ones; the method was immunoSEQ multiplex PCR. Found here are approximately 160,000 clones, around 85% of them singletons; the top ten hold about 4.7%. This material consisted of peripheral blood, taken from a patient treated with photon-based radiotherapy. All receptors derive from a middle-aged man with gastric cancer.

The rearrangement links TRBV19 to TRBJ2-2, with 7 nucleotides matching TRBD2. V lost 3 bases, J lost 3 bases, and 13 bases stayed unmatched. This CDR3 has 18 residues. Germline assignment: CDR1 LNHDA and CDR2 SQIVND (reference sequence). CDR3 sequence: CASSIWSGGVLYTGELFF. The CDR3 DNA sequence: TGTGCCAGTAGTATTTGGTCGGGAGGAGTCCTCTACACCGGGGAGCTGTTTTTT.

The chain links TRBV29-1 to TRBJ1-1, with D perhaps matching TRBD1 (5 bases). CDR1 SQVTM and CDR2 ANQGSEA come from the germline V gene. V lost 5 bases to trimming and J lost 3 bases, with 13 bases between them. This CDR3 region has 13 residues. CDR3: CSVPSSGHTEAFF. CDR3 DNA sequence: TGCAGCGTTCCATCTTCGGGGCACACTGAAGCTTTCTTT.

This chain uses TRBV29-1 with TRBJ2-7; the D is unclear. Germline loops: CDR1 SQVTM, CDR2 ANQGSEA. This CDR3 comprises 12 residues. Trimming shortened V by 4 bases and J by 1 base, and 8 bases separated the two germline ends. The CDR3 protein is CSVASLSYEQYF. In DNA, the CDR3 is TGCAGCGTTGCTTCTCTTTCCTACGAGCAGTACTTC.

The V call is TRBV6-6, the J call TRBJ1-4, with D perhaps TRBD1 (5 bases). This CDR3 is 15 amino acids long. The ends were cut back, 0 bases at V and 4 bases at J, with 9 bases in the middle. The germline V gene has CDR1 MNHNY and CDR2 SVGAGI (reference sequence). CDR3 in amino acids: CASSYSGQLNEKLFF. CDR3 DNA: TGTGCCAGCAGTTACTCGGGGCAGCTTAATGAAAAACTGTTTTTT.

This clone has just one count. The chain recombines TRBV19 with TRBJ2-1; TRBD2 aligns across 10 bases. The CDR3 is 15 amino acids. Per the germline V gene, CDR1 is LNHDA and CDR2 is SQIVND (reference sequence). Trimming removed 4 bases from V and 1 base from J; junction bases left unmatched: 1. The DNA of the CDR3 is TGTGCCAGTAGTAGTAGCGGGGGGTCCTACAATGAGCAGTTCTTC. It translates to CASSSSGGSYNEQFF.

The V call is TRBV6-6, the J call TRBJ1-1, with D uncertain. There are 14 residues in the CDR3. V shed 4 bases and J shed 0 bases, with 9 bases lying between them. Germline CDR1 and CDR2: MNHNY and SVGAGI (reference sequence). The CDR3 DNA sequence: TGTGCCAGCAGTTTCTCAGGAGTGAACACTGAAGCTTTCTTT. It codes for CASSFSGVNTEAFF.

J is TRBJ1-4 and V is TRBV5-1; a weak D match, TRBD1 (6 bases). Germline V gives CDR1 SGHRS, CDR2 YFSETQ. This CDR3 spans 14 amino acids. The ends were cut back, 2 bases at V and 8 bases at J, with 13 bases in the middle. CDR3 protein: CASSLEGGKEKLFF. CDR3 coding DNA: TGCGCCAGCAGCTTAGAAGGGGGAAAAGAAAAACTGTTTTTT. Variable domain in full (rest from reference TRBV5-1 and TRBJ1-4): KAGVTQTPRYLIKTRGQQVTLSCSPISGHRSVSWYQQTPGQGLQFLFEYFSETQRNKGNFPGRFSGRQFSNSRSEMNVSTLELGDSALYLCASSLEGGKEKLFFGSGTQLSVL.

In the case of this clone: This specimen includes other DNA sequences encoding the same CDR3. The chain combines TRBV9 with TRBJ2-1; D remains unclear. CDR1 and CDR2 from the germline V gene are SGDLS and YYNGEE. The ends were cut back, 0 bases at V and 0 bases at J, with 7 bases in the middle. The CDR3 spans 15 residues. CDR3 nucleotides: TGTGCCAGCAGCGTAGGCGCGAGCTCCTACAATGAGCAGTTCTTC. Translating it yields CASSVGASSYNEQFF.

This clone was counted a single time. The chain is built from TRBV5-4 and TRBJ2-7; TRBD1 might be the D (6 bases). Germline V gene sequence: CDR1 SGHNT, CDR2 YYREEE (reference sequence). V lost 4 bases to trimming and J lost 0 bases, with 8 bases between them. The CDR3 runs to 13 residues. CDR3 region: CASSNRVSYEQYF. The CDR3 DNA follows: TGTGCCAGCAGCAACAGGGTCTCCTACGAGCAGTACTTC.

This clone was counted once. V gene TRBV18 combines with J gene TRBJ2-2; 7 bases fit TRBD2. CDR1 is KGHSH, CDR2 LQKENI, per germline. The CDR3 contains 16 residues. Germline trimming cut 6 bases from V and 7 bases from J; bases unmatched to any gene: 14. The CDR3 loop is CASSTVGGSVGGELFF. The CDR3 coding sequence is TGTGCCAGCTCCACCGTGGGCGGGAGCGTCGGCGGGGAGCTGTTTTTT.

The J gene is TRBJ2-2, the V gene TRBV30; no clear D. The V and J ends lost 2 bases and 1 base respectively, with 8 bases between them. This CDR3 is 14 amino acids long. Germline V lookup: CDR1 GTSNPN, CDR2 SVGIG (reference sequence). CDR3 bases: TGTGCCTGGAGTCTACAGTGGAACACCGGGGAGCTGTTTTTT. Protein sequence: CAWSLQWNTGELFF.

The genes are TRBV10-3 and TRBJ2-5, with 9 bases aligning to TRBD1. Germline CDR1 is ENHRY and CDR2 is SYGVKD. Losses at the gene ends were 7 bases for V and 3 bases for J; bases not matched to a gene: 6. This CDR3 contains 14 residues. This chain's CDR3 is CAIKPGQGEETQYF. The CDR3, as DNA: TGTGCCATCAAACCGGGACAGGGAGAAGAGACCCAGTACTTC.

The J gene is TRBJ2-7, the V gene TRBV7-8; 10 bases align to TRBD1. Germline CDR1 SGHVS, CDR2 FQNEAQ. With V trimmed by 5 bases and J by 0 bases, 7 bases remained unmatched. The CDR3 sequence is 16 residues long. The CDR3 DNA sequence: TGTGCCAGCAGCCACGGATGGGACAGGGGCTCCTACGAGCAGTACTTC. It is translated as CASSHGWDRGSYEQYF.

This chain uses TRBV4-2 with TRBJ1-1, with D possibly TRBD1 on 6 matching bases. Germline CDR1 and CDR2: LGHNA and YNFKEQ. Trimming pared 2 bases from V and 1 base from J, leaving 11 bases between. The CDR3 runs 15 residues. CDR3 sequence: CASSQQTGPNTEAFF. The CDR3, as DNA: TGTGCCAGCAGCCAACAAACAGGGCCGAACACTGAAGCTTTCTTT.

The CDR3 loop is CASSFSGTSGYNEQFF. For the CDR3, the DNA is TGTGCCAGCAGTTTTTCCGGGACTAGCGGATACAATGAGCAGTTCTTC. The chain uses TRBV2 and TRBJ2-1, with 11 bases identical to TRBD2. The germline V gene encodes CDR1 SNHLY and CDR2 FYNNEI. Trimming removed 5 bases from V and 4 bases from J; junction bases left unmatched: 7. This CDR3 spans 16 amino acids.

J is TRBJ2-5 and V is TRBV7-6; 14 bases fit TRBD2. The CDR3 consists of 15 residues. The trim removed 5 bases at V and 5 bases at J, leaving 4 bases unmatched. From germline, CDR1 is SGHVS and CDR2 FNYEAQ. This chain's CDR3 is CASSPGTSGSETQYF. In DNA, the CDR3 is TGTGCCAGCAGCCCCGGGACTAGCGGGAGCGAGACCCAGTACTTC.

The chain combines TRBV28 with TRBJ2-7, with no clear D. CDR3 size: 15 residues. The V gene's germline CDR1 is MDHEN and CDR2 SYDVKM. V lost 4 bases and J 3 bases, leaving 16 bases between the germline ends. The CDR3: CASSSPGGRLYEQYF. In DNA, the CDR3 is TGTGCCAGCAGTTCCCCGGGCGGACGTCTCTACGAGCAGTACTTC.

The CDR3 nucleotides are TGTGCCAGCAGTTACTCGAAGGGTGGCACTGAAGCTTTCTTT. Its protein is CASSYSKGGTEAFF. This chain links TRBV6-5 with TRBJ1-1, with D unclear. V gave up 0 bases and J gave up 4 bases, with 9 bases separating them. Germline CDR1 and CDR2: MNHEY and SVGAGI. This CDR3 is 14 amino acids long.